A selection of T cell receptor beta chains follows, all from one sample in a study of blood T cell repertoires in COVID-19. Some clones are missing from TCRdb's copy, which holds only in-frame ones; the method was immunoSEQ multiplex PCR. The sample contains under 100,000 clones, under 90% of which appear only once. Sequenced sample: peripheral blood. The receptors originated from a woman aged 70-85 years with acute or convalescent COVID-19. Each CDR3 is given without its conserved first and last residue.

V gene: TRBV29-1; CDR3 protein: SVEDLGGGNTEAF
V gene: TRBV18; CDR3 protein: ASSPVSGQGAPEAF
V gene: TRBV18; CDR3 protein: ASSPYETQY
V gene: TRBV5-1; CDR3 protein: ASSEERTGGTEAF
V gene: TRBV12-5; CDR3 protein: ASVLHGETQY
V gene: TRBV11-2; CDR3 protein: ASRTDEKLF
V gene: TRBV11-2; CDR3 protein: ASSQQPGLTTNEKLF
V gene: TRBV5-6; CDR3 protein: ASSVAGGRNEQF
V gene: TRBV19; CDR3 protein: ASSIPGTGGRNTEAF
V gene: TRBV10-3; CDR3 protein: AISEERRTEQY
V gene: TRBV7-8; CDR3 protein: ASSERGWGDQPQH
V gene: TRBV19; CDR3 protein: ASRGYGELF
V gene: TRBV10-3; CDR3 protein: AISGLGLAGYNEQF
V gene: TRBV30; CDR3 protein: AICSVGDTEAF
V gene: TRBV5-1; CDR3 protein: ASSHGTERTDTQY
V gene: TRBV5-1; CDR3 protein: ASSSPGQVGEKLF
V gene: TRBV12-3/TRBV12-4; CDR3 protein: ASRRDRSYEQY
V gene: TRBV5-1; CDR3 protein: ASSLDGAKVNTGELF
V gene: TRBV24-1; CDR3 protein: ATSDGTGAARGKLF
V gene: TRBV28; CDR3 protein: ASSPPGQGYGYT
V gene: TRBV24-1; CDR3 protein: ATSAAERVPDTQY
V gene: TRBV6-5; CDR3 protein: ASSLTSGSRYEQY
V gene: TRBV19; CDR3 protein: ASSTTGHRREGYT
V gene: TRBV6-2/TRBV6-3; CDR3 protein: ASSPANRGTGNIQY
V gene: TRBV3-1/TRBV3-2; CDR3 protein: ASSQPGLAIIQETQY
V gene: TRBV19; CDR3 protein: ASRETGTGLMMGNQPQH
V gene: TRBV6-4; CDR3 protein: ASSAHSRQGADGYT
V gene: TRBV28; CDR3 protein: ASSFSPGNSGNTIY
V gene: TRBV28; CDR3 protein: ASSLPGSGANVLT
V gene: TRBV2; CDR3 protein: ASSEGVQAGNSNQPQH
V gene: TRBV5-1; CDR3 protein: ASSLGQHTEAF
V gene: TRBV6-6; CDR3 protein: ASSRDSSGNTIY
V gene: TRBV9; CDR3 protein: ASSGGPGTDTQY
V gene: TRBV27; CDR3 protein: ASSRTSGRSTDTQY
V gene: TRBV28; CDR3 protein: ASSLPHRGEQY
V gene: TRBV6-6; CDR3 protein: ASTPGLDTTHEQF
V gene: TRBV19; CDR3 protein: ASSIVALAGISYEQY
V gene: TRBV11-3; CDR3 protein: ASSQGQMQY
V gene: TRBV30; CDR3 protein: AWSVGQGRGETQY
V gene: TRBV5-1; CDR3 protein: ASSLAGNYNEQF
V gene: TRBV5-4; CDR3 protein: ASSQGLHNAYGYT
V gene: TRBV27; CDR3 protein: ASSPRQGNTIY
V gene: TRBV29-1; CDR3 protein: SVSRDRGLYNEQF
V gene: TRBV7-2; CDR3 protein: ASSLGLLRAYNEQF
V gene: TRBV10-3; CDR3 protein: AIRSQGEEGTDTQY
V gene: TRBV6-4; CDR3 protein: ASSEVSGLPLH
V gene: TRBV24-1; CDR3 protein: ATSATANQPQH
V gene: TRBV5-4; CDR3 protein: ASSPAGTGGPVNTEAF
V gene: TRBV6-5; CDR3 protein: ASRRTGAGELF
V gene: TRBV2; CDR3 protein: ASSEAGRGNQPQH